A single sample is the source of the 27 T cell receptor beta chains below, sequenced in a study of cytomegalovirus exposure and HLA in healthy donors. Primers included in the PCR were 60 Vbeta and 13 Jbeta primers. Here immunoSEQ multiplex PCR was the method, and the copy in TCRdb shows in-frame clones only, minus some. The table shows 200,000 or so clones, with around 82% occurring only once. Input material: PBMCs. These receptors were obtained from a woman under 40 in good health and CMV-seronegative.

The chain is built from TRBV6-6 and TRBJ2-1; 16 positions agree with TRBD2. The CDR3 sequence is 13 residues long. V dropped 6 bases and J dropped 14; count of bases not matched to a gene: 4. Germline values: CDR1 MNHNY, CDR2 SVGAGI (reference sequence). As DNA, the CDR3 is TGTGCCAGCAGGGGACTAGCGGGAGGGCCAGAGTTCTTC. This encodes CASRGLAGGPEFF.

This CDR3 reads CASSLTGTGETQYF. The DNA of the CDR3 is TGCGCCAGCAGCTTGACCGGGACAGGGGAGACCCAGTACTTC. The gene calls are TRBV5-1 and TRBJ2-5, with TRBD1 matching over 9 bases. Germline V gives CDR1 SGHRS, CDR2 YFSETQ. This CDR3 contains 14 residues. Trimming removed 1 base from V and 5 bases from J; junction bases left unmatched: 3.

Note on this clone: One end of the junction fails to match germline, which may point to a read error. V is TRBV7-9 and J is TRBJ2-1; 7 positions match TRBD2. CDR1 and CDR2 from the germline V gene are SEHNR and FQNEAQ (reference sequence). This CDR3 contains 16 residues. The CDR3 here is CSSSPLPGAGVSEQFF. CDR3 sequence (DNA): TGTTCCAGCAGCCCTCTTCCCGGGGCGGGAGTAAGTGAGCAGTTCTTC.

V is TRBV18 and J is TRBJ2-5; a weak D match, TRBD2 (6 bases). Germline V gene sequence: CDR1 KGHSH, CDR2 LQKENI. The CDR3 has 13 residues. Trimming left V 6 bases short and J 4 bases short, with 12 bases between. The CDR3 is CASSPREAETQYF. CDR3 sequence (DNA): TGTGCCAGCTCCCCCAGGGAGGCAGAGACCCAGTACTTC.

V and J are TRBV6-5 and TRBJ1-5; D is uncertain. Trimming left V 6 bases short and J 0 bases short, with 9 bases between. Germline-derived CDR1 and CDR2 are MNHEY and SVGAGI. This CDR3 comprises 14 residues. The CDR3 DNA follows: TGTGCCAGCAGCGCGGAGTATAGCAATCAGCCCCAGCATTTT. Amino acid sequence: CASSAEYSNQPQHF.

This chain joins TRBV14 and TRBJ1-2; unclear D gene. The CDR3 is 21 amino acids. The V gene's germline CDR1 is SGHDN and CDR2 FVKESK. V dropped 3 bases and J dropped 1 base, with 30 bases sitting between them. The CDR3 reads CASSHRGGLEGIPRSNYGYTF. For the CDR3, the DNA is TGTGCCAGCAGCCACAGAGGAGGGTTAGAAGGGATCCCCCGAAGTAACTATGGCTACACCTTC.

This chain links TRBV6-1 with TRBJ2-5; 10 bases match TRBD2. The germline V gene has CDR1 MNHNS and CDR2 SASEGT. The CDR3 is made up of 19 amino acids. Unmatched junction bases numbered 16, after V lost 2 bases and J lost 4 bases. The CDR3 DNA reads as TGTGCCAGCAGTGAATCTAGCGGGGGATGGCACCCCCTCCCAGAGACCCAGTACTTC. Amino acids: CASSESSGGWHPLPETQYF.

The CDR3 DNA reads TGTGCCAGTGGTGGCTGCCGACAGGGTGGTTGTAGCTACACCTTC. Translation: CASGGCRQGGCSYTF. The J gene is TRBJ1-2, the V gene TRBV19; 7 nucleotides agree with TRBD1. Germline V gives CDR1 LNHDA, CDR2 SQIVND (reference sequence). Trimming took 8 bases from V and 9 from J; bases not matched to a gene: 18. The CDR3 runs 15 residues.

This clone showed up just once. V and J are TRBV10-3 and TRBJ2-7; 8 bases fit TRBD1. Trimming removed 3 bases from V and 4 bases from J; junction bases left unmatched: 2. The germline V gene encodes CDR1 ENHRY and CDR2 SYGVKD. This CDR3 spans 13 amino acids. The CDR3 reads CAISDRGLYEQYF. CDR3 DNA: TGTGCCATCAGTGACAGGGGGCTTTACGAGCAGTACTTC.

The rearrangement joins TRBV7-2 to TRBJ2-1; TRBD2 matches 11 bases. The ends lost 5 bases at V and 6 bases at J; junction bases unmatched: 12. Germline values: CDR1 SGHTA, CDR2 FQGNSA. CDR3 size: 17 residues. CDR3 residues: CASSPFPGLAVGNEQFF. The CDR3 bases are TGTGCCAGCAGCCCTTTCCCGGGACTAGCGGTCGGCAATGAGCAGTTCTTC.

This clone was found once. The chain has TRBV5-1 and TRBJ2-5, with D perhaps matching TRBD1 (6 bases). Germline assignment: CDR1 SGHRS and CDR2 YFSETQ. The CDR3 totals 14 residues. The V end lost 0 bases, the J end lost 6 bases, and 12 bases lay between the germline ends. The CDR3 bases are TGCGCCAGCAGCTTGGTTACAGGGTTGCAGACCCAGTACTTC. Translation: CASSLVTGLQTQYF.

Remarks on this clone: This CDR3 is also generated by other DNA sequences in the sample. The gene calls are TRBV5-1 and TRBJ1-5, with 7 bases fitting TRBD1. After removal of 0 bases from V and 5 bases from J, the junction contained 2 bases not matched to a gene. The CDR3 contains 14 residues. Germline CDR1 is SGHRS and CDR2 is YFSETQ. CDR3 residues: CASSLGQGDQPQHF. In DNA, the CDR3 is TGCGCCAGCAGCTTGGGACAGGGCGATCAGCCCCAGCATTTT.

The chain is built from TRBV30 and TRBJ2-7; 7 positions match TRBD2. CDR3 length equals 13 residues. Germline CDR1 GTSNPN, CDR2 SVGIG (reference sequence). The ends lost 8 bases at V and 4 bases at J; junction bases unmatched: 11. The CDR3 DNA reads TGTGCCGGAACCAAGCGGGGAACATACGAGCAGTACTTC. Its translation is CAGTKRGTYEQYF.

V is TRBV11-2 and J is TRBJ2-7; the match to TRBD1 covers 11 bases. Germline CDR1 and CDR2: SGHAT and FQNNGV. J lost 2 bases, V lost 5 bases, and 11 bases had no gene match. The CDR3 has 17 amino acids. Here the CDR3 DNA reads TGTGCCAGCAGCATAATGGGACAGGGGGGGAACCCCTACGAGCAGTACTTC. The encoded protein is CASSIMGQGGNPYEQYF.

CDR3 nucleotide sequence: TGTGCCAGCAGTGAAGGGGCACTGAACTACTACGAGCAGTACTTC. It is translated as CASSEGALNYYEQYF. This sequence joins TRBV25-1 and TRBJ2-7, with a tentative D call TRBD1 (5 bases). V dropped 2 bases and J dropped 3 bases, with 14 bases sitting between them. CDR1 and CDR2 from the germline V gene are MGHDK and SYGVNS. The CDR3 has 15 residues.

The V call is TRBV28, the J call TRBJ2-5; TRBD1 aligns across 7 bases. The CDR3 contains 14 residues. CDR1 is MDHEN and CDR2 is SYDVKM in the germline V gene. V gave up 4 bases and J gave up 12 bases; unmatched junction bases: 14. The DNA of the CDR3 is TGTGCCAGCAGTTCCGGGACAGATCTAGTGAGCAAGTACTTC. The encoded protein is CASSSGTDLVSKYF.

The rearrangement links TRBV6-4 to TRBJ2-1, with 10 positions matching TRBD2. The germline CDR1 and CDR2 sequences are MRHNA and SNTAGT. The V segment lost 3 bases and the J segment 4 bases; nucleotides outside the gene matches: 3. This CDR3 is 15 amino acids long. CDR3 region: CASSEGSGGYNEQFF. In DNA, the CDR3 is TGTGCCAGCAGTGAGGGTAGCGGGGGGTACAATGAGCAGTTCTTC.

This clone has just a few counts. The chain has TRBV6-1 and TRBJ2-1, with TRBD2 matching 12 bases. V dropped 1 base and J dropped 7; count of bases not matched to a gene: 8. The CDR3 is 17 amino acids. Germline CDR1 MNHNS, CDR2 SASEGT. The chain's CDR3 is CASSEVLAGGPGNEQFF. The CDR3 coding sequence is TGTGCCAGCAGTGAAGTGCTAGCGGGAGGGCCTGGAAATGAGCAGTTCTTC.

CDR3 protein: CSVEAGVYGYTF. The CDR3 region has the DNA TGCAGCGTTGAAGCAGGGGTCTATGGCTACACCTTC. The chain joins TRBV29-1 to TRBJ1-2; TRBD1 is a possible D gene (6 bases). Deletions cut 1 base from V and 4 bases from J, with 7 bases between. Germline lookup yields CDR1 SQVTM and CDR2 ANQGSEA. CDR3 length: 12 amino acids.

This sequence joins TRBV6-1 and TRBJ1-2; TRBD1 agrees at 11 bases. Trimming at V came to 5 bases and at J to 4 bases, leaving 6 bases not matched to a gene. This CDR3 region has 15 residues. Germline CDR1 and CDR2: MNHNS and SASEGT. The CDR3 DNA sequence: TGTGCCAGCAGTCTCCGGGACAGGGGGACCTATGGCTACACCTTC. Encoded protein: CASSLRDRGTYGYTF.

V gene TRBV28 combines with J gene TRBJ2-5, with 7 bases fitting TRBD2. The J call may be in error: the DNA end matches TRBJ2-7 better. Germline values: CDR1 MDHEN, CDR2 SYDVKM. This CDR3 comprises 13 residues. DNA of the CDR3: TGTGCCAGCAGTACGGGAGGAAACTACGAGCAGTACTTC. Its translation is CASSTGGNYEQYF.

This CDR3 reads CASSPGEKFADTQYF. CDR3 nucleotide sequence: TGTGCCAGCAGTCCCGGGGAGAAGTTCGCAGATACGCAGTATTTT. This chain joins TRBV28 and TRBJ2-3; maybe TRBD2 (5 bases). Trimming removed 5 bases at V and 4 bases at J, with 16 bases between. This CDR3 region has 15 residues. Germline loops: CDR1 MDHEN, CDR2 SYDVKM.

The CDR3 sequence: CSVGGQSYEQYF. The CDR3 region has the DNA TGCAGCGTTGGCGGACAATCCTACGAGCAGTACTTC. The J gene is TRBJ2-7, the V gene TRBV29-1, with D possibly matching TRBD1 (5 bases). V shed 4 bases and J shed 1 base, with 8 bases lying between them. The germline gives CDR1 SQVTM, CDR2 ANQGSEA. The CDR3 spans 12 residues.

The chain couples TRBV30 to TRBJ2-5, with 7 bases aligning to TRBD1. CDR3 length: 13 amino acids. The trim removed 1 base at V and 5 bases at J, leaving 4 bases unmatched. The germline V gene encodes CDR1 GTSNPN and CDR2 SVGIG (reference sequence). CDR3 nucleotides: TGTGCCTGGAGTGGACAGGGCGGGGAGACCCAGTACTTC. Protein product: CAWSGQGGETQYF.

V and J are TRBV7-2 and TRBJ2-7; D is possibly TRBD2 (5 bases). The V end was cut by 4 bases, the J end by 4 bases, with 11 bases between. Germline CDR1 SGHTA, CDR2 FQGNSA. The CDR3 length is 13 residues. The CDR3 region is CASSSGLGYEQYF. Written as DNA, the CDR3 is TGTGCCAGCAGCTCCGGACTTGGATACGAGCAGTACTTC.

V is TRBV5-1 and J is TRBJ2-3; 9 nucleotides align to TRBD1. Trimming cost V 4 bases and J 4 bases; bases outside gene matches: 4. Germline loops: CDR1 SGHRS, CDR2 YFSETQ. CDR3 length: 14 residues. In DNA, the CDR3 is TGCGCCAGCAGCGGGGGACAGGGAGCAGATACGCAGTATTTT. Its translation: CASSGGQGADTQYF.

The chain carries TRBV5-4 and TRBJ2-3; D might be TRBD1 (5 bases). The ends were cut back, 1 base at V and 5 bases at J, with 11 bases in the middle. Germline-derived CDR1 and CDR2 are SGHNT and YYREEE (reference sequence). This CDR3 is 14 amino acids long. CDR3 loop: CASSLKGPEDTQYF. The CDR3 DNA reads TGTGCCAGCAGCTTGAAGGGGCCCGAAGATACGCAGTATTTT.